The 24 T cell receptor beta chains listed next were all sequenced from one sample in a study of T-cell memory formation after mild COVID-19. Each CDR3 protein gets one entry after TCRdb re-called the 5' RACE reads with MiXCR. The sample shows some 130,000 distinct CDR3 sequences, approximately 15% of them seen only once. Sequencing input: PBMCs or a T cell subset sorted from them (not recorded which). The receptors were gathered from a man aged 18 to 30 who had mild COVID-19 (a few samples of this study predate the infection). Cell type and time point are not known.

The chain carries TRBV5-5 and TRBJ2-1; 8 bases agree with TRBD1. V shed 0 bases, J shed 2 bases, and the junction held 1 base outside the gene matches. The CDR3 is made up of 15 amino acids. Germline CDR1 and CDR2: SGHKS and YYEKEE (reference sequence). CDR3 sequence reads: CASSLVQGAYNEQFF. The CDR3 DNA reads as TGTGCCAGCAGCTTGGTACAGGGGGCCTACAATGAGCAGTTCTTC. Supplemented by reference TRBV5-5 and TRBJ2-1, the full variable domain reads DAGVTQSPTHLIKTRGQQVTLRCSPISGHKSVSWYQQVLGQGPQFIFQYYEKEERGRGNFPDRFSARQFPNYSSELNVNALLLGDSALYLCASSLVQGAYNEQFFGPGTRLTVL.

The J gene is TRBJ1-1, the V gene TRBV28; tentative D call: TRBD1 (6 bases). Trimming removed 6 bases at V and 7 bases at J, with 15 bases between. The CDR3 consists of 13 residues. Germline V lookup: CDR1 MDHEN, CDR2 SYDVKM. The CDR3 region is CASRGPQGSEAFF. The CDR3 bases are TGTGCCAGCAGGGGACCACAGGGAAGTGAAGCTTTCTTT.

V usage is TRBV21-1 and J usage is TRBJ2-5; TRBD2, the table's D call, lacks a check against the DNA. TRBV21-1 is shown as a pseudogene. The CDR3 has 16 amino acids. The CDR3 is CASSKVLAGPQETQYF. The CDR3 DNA sequence: TGTGCCAGCAGCAAAGTACTAGCGGGCCCCCAAGAGACCCAGTACTTC.

This clonotype was seen repeatedly, ten times or more. The gene calls are TRBV5-1 and TRBJ2-5, with 10 bases identical to TRBD2. Germline V lookup: CDR1 SGHRS, CDR2 YFSETQ. The CDR3 length is 16 residues. With 2 bases clipped from V and 1 base from J, the junction kept 5 bases outside the gene matches. This chain's CDR3 is CASSFGSSGGQETQYF. CDR3 bases: TGCGCCAGCAGCTTTGGGTCTAGCGGGGGCCAAGAGACCCAGTACTTC. Full variable domain (missing parts from reference TRBV5-1 and TRBJ2-5): KAGVTQTPRYLIKTRGQQVTLSCSPISGHRSVSWYQQTPGQGLQFLFEYFSETQRNKGNFPGRFSGRQFSNSRSEMNVSTLELGDSALYLCASSFGSSGGQETQYFGPGTRLLVL.

The chain joins TRBV20-1 to TRBJ1-2; tentative D call: TRBD1 (6 bases). Between the trimmed V and J ends, which lost 6 bases and 5 bases, there was a span of 7 bases. Germline CDR1 is DFQATT and CDR2 is SNEGSKA (reference sequence). CDR3 length: 10 residues. For the CDR3, the DNA is TGCAGTGCAGGACAGTATGGCTACACCTTC. Encoded protein: CSAGQYGYTF.

The V and J genes are TRBV5-1 and TRBJ2-5; no clear D. CDR1 and CDR2 from the germline V gene are SGHRS and YFSETQ. This CDR3 contains 14 residues. V dropped 0 bases and J dropped 1 base, with 7 bases sitting between them. The CDR3 protein is CASSLVSAQETQYF. The CDR3 DNA reads as TGCGCCAGCAGCTTGGTGTCAGCCCAAGAGACCCAGTACTTC.

The chain uses TRBV9 and TRBJ1-2; D gene unclear. Germline CDR1 and CDR2: SGDLS and YYNGEE. The CDR3 is 14 residues long. Trimming took 0 bases from V and 4 from J, leaving 10 bases between them. CDR3 amino acids: CASSVAGEGYGYTF. The CDR3 DNA reads as TGTGCCAGCAGCGTAGCGGGTGAAGGCTATGGCTACACCTTC.

V gene TRBV5-1 combines with J gene TRBJ2-7, with TRBD1 identical over 7 bases. Germline trimming cut 0 bases from V and 0 bases from J; bases unmatched to any gene: 3. The CDR3 sequence is 15 residues long. CDR1 and CDR2 from the germline V gene are SGHRS and YFSETQ. CDR3 protein: CASSLGGTDSYEQYV. For the CDR3, the DNA is TGCGCCAGCAGCTTGGGTGGGACAGACTCCTACGAGCAGTACGTC.

This clonotype was counted a few times. The V and J genes are TRBV5-1 and TRBJ2-3; D is perhaps TRBD1 or TRBD2 (5 bases each). The germline V gene encodes CDR1 SGHRS and CDR2 YFSETQ. Deletions cut 4 bases from V and 3 bases from J, with 15 bases between. This CDR3 is built from 15 residues. The CDR3 reads CASSIGDWGTDTQYF. Here the CDR3 DNA reads TGCGCCAGCAGCATCGGGGATTGGGGGACAGATACGCAGTATTTT.

The rearrangement links TRBV4-1 to TRBJ2-5; 9 nucleotides agree with TRBD1. Germline trimming cut 2 bases from V and 5 bases from J; bases unmatched to any gene: 6. Per the germline V gene, CDR1 is MGHRA and CDR2 is YSYEKL. CDR3 length: 15 amino acids. This CDR3 is CASSQTWGTGETQYF. The CDR3 DNA reads as TGCGCCAGCAGCCAAACTTGGGGGACAGGGGAGACCCAGTACTTC.

This clonotype has just one count. The V gene is TRBV18, the J gene TRBJ2-5; D is perhaps TRBD1 (5 bases). CDR3 length equals 13 residues. Germline V CDR1 and CDR2: KGHSH, LQKENI. The ends were cut back, 2 bases at V and 5 bases at J, with 9 bases in the middle. CDR3 loop: CASSPVGPETQYF. CDR3 sequence (DNA): TGTGCCAGCTCACCAGTGGGGCCGGAGACCCAGTACTTC. Complete variable domain (other parts from reference TRBV18 and TRBJ2-5): NAGVMQNPRHLVRRRGQEARLRCSPMKGHSHVYWYRQLPEEGLKFMVYLQKENIIDESGMPKERFSAEFPKEGPSILRIQQVVRGDSAAYFCASSPVGPETQYFGPGTRLLVL.

V gene TRBV29-1 combines with J gene TRBJ1-1, with D unresolved. Germline V gene sequence: CDR1 SQVTM, CDR2 ANQGSEA. The CDR3 consists of 14 residues. Trimming left V 3 bases short and J 5 bases short, with 16 bases between. Written as DNA, the CDR3 is TGCAGCGTTGATCTAGGACCGCCTCCGACTGAAGCTTTCTTT. It codes for CSVDLGPPPTEAFF.

Ten or more counts support this clonotype. The chain joins TRBV24-1 to TRBJ2-1; D is possibly TRBD1 (6 bases). V was clipped by 4 bases and J by 15 bases, with 15 bases between them. Germline CDR1 is KGHDR and CDR2 is SFDVKD. The CDR3 length is 12 residues. CDR3 DNA: TGTGCCACCAGTGAATTTACAGGGTCTTGGTTCTTC. Its protein product is CATSEFTGSWFF.

This clonotype came up a few times. The rearrangement joins TRBV6-2 or TRBV6-3 to TRBJ2-5; possible D gene TRBD2, 6 bases. CDR3 length equals 14 residues. Germline-derived CDR1 and CDR2 are MNHEY and SVGEGT. V was clipped by 5 bases and J by 3 bases, with 13 bases between them. The CDR3 DNA is TGTGCCAGCAGTCCCTCGGACTACGAAGAGACCCAGTACTTC. Protein sequence: CASSPSDYEETQYF.

CDR3 in amino acids: CASSSAADTQYF. CDR3 nucleotide sequence: TGCGCCAGCAGTTCGGCCGCTGATACGCAGTATTTT. The gene calls are TRBV5-1 and TRBJ2-3; no clear D. Germline V gives CDR1 SGHRS, CDR2 YFSETQ. V gave up 5 bases and J gave up 6 bases, with 10 bases separating them. The CDR3 is 12 amino acids. Together with reference TRBV5-1 and TRBJ2-3, the CDR3 gives the full variable domain: KAGVTQTPRYLIKTRGQQVTLSCSPISGHRSVSWYQQTPGQGLQFLFEYFSETQRNKGNFPGRFSGRQFSNSRSEMNVSTLELGDSALYLCASSSAADTQYFGPGTRLTVL.

This clonotype was recorded a few times. The chain carries TRBV4-2 and TRBJ2-1; possibly TRBD2 for D (6 bases). Germline V gene data show CDR1 as LGHNA and CDR2 as YNFKEQ. V lost 6 bases and J lost 9, with 15 bases in between. The CDR3 contains 13 residues. The CDR3 DNA reads as TGTGCCAGCAGATACGGGGGTAAAGGTGAGCAGTTCTTC. Translation gives CASRYGGKGEQFF.

The chain has TRBV5-8 and TRBJ2-4, with D possibly being TRBD2 (5 bases). Germline V lookup: CDR1 SGHTS, CDR2 YDEGEE. Trimming removed 1 base at V and 7 bases at J, with 12 bases between. CDR3 size: 14 residues. CDR3 residues: CASSLRARRNIQYF. The CDR3 DNA reads TGTGCCAGCAGCTTGCGGGCTAGGAGGAACATTCAGTACTTC.

J is TRBJ2-2 and V is TRBV24-1; the D gene is possibly TRBD1 (6 bases). V lost 4 bases, J lost 1 base, and 15 bases lay in between. This CDR3 has 17 residues. Germline loops: CDR1 KGHDR, CDR2 SFDVKD. The CDR3 here is CATSDGIRDMNTGELFF. CDR3 DNA sequence: TGTGCCACCAGTGACGGAATCCGGGACATGAACACCGGGGAGCTGTTTTTT.

This clonotype was recorded a few times. J is TRBJ1-4 and V is TRBV5-1; the D is unclear. CDR1 and CDR2 (germline): SGHRS, YFSETQ. V dropped 1 base and J dropped 8 bases, with 15 bases sitting between them. The CDR3 loop spans 15 amino acids. The chain's CDR3 is CASSLLSSSGEKLFF. CDR3 coding DNA: TGCGCCAGCAGCTTGCTTAGCTCATCGGGCGAAAAACTGTTTTTT.

This clonotype was detected only a few times. The junction and the germline gene differ at one end; a read error may be behind it. The chain uses TRBV7-7 and TRBJ1-3; D is unresolved. Germline V gene data show CDR1 as SSHAT and CDR2 as FNYEAQ (reference sequence). The CDR3 is 14 amino acids. CDR3 DNA: TGTGCTAGCAGCCCCGAAACCTCTGGAAACACCATATATTTT. It specifies CASSPETSGNTIYF.

In its sample, this clonotype was seen a few times. The chain uses TRBV7-2 and TRBJ2-6; TRBD1 aligns across 7 bases. This CDR3 contains 20 residues. Trimming removed 2 bases from V and 0 bases from J; junction bases left unmatched: 13. Germline V gene sequence: CDR1 SGHTA, CDR2 FQGNSA. CDR3 nucleotides: TGTGCCAGCAGCTTACCTACCCAGGGGGTCCCCGTCTCTGGGGCCAACGTCCTGACTTTC. Protein sequence: CASSLPTQGVPVSGANVLTF.

The chain recombines TRBV29-1 with TRBJ2-1; 11 nucleotides line up with TRBD2. The CDR3 runs to 14 residues. The germline CDR1 and CDR2 sequences are SQVTM and ANQGSEA. Unmatched junction bases numbered 6, after V lost 7 bases and J lost 4 bases. DNA of the CDR3: TGCAGCGGGAGGCTAGCGGGGGGATACAATGAGCAGTTCTTC. This translates into CSGRLAGGYNEQFF.

This rearrangement joins TRBV10-3 to TRBJ1-1, with a tentative D call TRBD1 (6 bases). Trimming pared 10 bases from V and 3 bases from J, leaving 12 bases between. The CDR3 has 12 amino acids. Looked up from germline, CDR1 is ENHRY and CDR2 is SYGVKD. CDR3 in amino acids: CATRKGDTEAFF. The CDR3 coding sequence is TGTGCCACCAGAAAGGGGGACACTGAAGCTTTCTTT.

The gene calls are TRBV10-3 and TRBJ2-4; D unresolved. Germline CDR1 reads ENHRY; CDR2 reads SYGVKD. The CDR3 totals 11 residues. With 10 bases removed from V and 5 bases from J, the gap between germline ends came to 9 bases. As DNA, the CDR3 is TGTGCCACTAGAGGTGAAAACATTCAGTACTTC. Amino acids: CATRGENIQYF.